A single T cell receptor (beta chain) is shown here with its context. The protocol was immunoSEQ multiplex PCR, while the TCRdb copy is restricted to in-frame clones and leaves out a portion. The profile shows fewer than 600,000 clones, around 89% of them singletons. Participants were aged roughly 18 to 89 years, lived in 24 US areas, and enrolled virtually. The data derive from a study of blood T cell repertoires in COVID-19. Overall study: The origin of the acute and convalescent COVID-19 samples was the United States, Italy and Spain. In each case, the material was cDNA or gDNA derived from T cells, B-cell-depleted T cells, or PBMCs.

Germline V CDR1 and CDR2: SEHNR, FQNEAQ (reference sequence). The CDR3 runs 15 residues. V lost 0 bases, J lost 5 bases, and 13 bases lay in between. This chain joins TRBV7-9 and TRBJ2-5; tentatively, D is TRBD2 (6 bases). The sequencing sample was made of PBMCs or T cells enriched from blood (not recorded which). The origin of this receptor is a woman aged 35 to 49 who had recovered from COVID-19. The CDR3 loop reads CASSLALAGGETQYF. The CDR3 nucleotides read TGTGCCAGCAGCTTAGCACTAGCTGGGGGGGAGACCCAGTACTTC.